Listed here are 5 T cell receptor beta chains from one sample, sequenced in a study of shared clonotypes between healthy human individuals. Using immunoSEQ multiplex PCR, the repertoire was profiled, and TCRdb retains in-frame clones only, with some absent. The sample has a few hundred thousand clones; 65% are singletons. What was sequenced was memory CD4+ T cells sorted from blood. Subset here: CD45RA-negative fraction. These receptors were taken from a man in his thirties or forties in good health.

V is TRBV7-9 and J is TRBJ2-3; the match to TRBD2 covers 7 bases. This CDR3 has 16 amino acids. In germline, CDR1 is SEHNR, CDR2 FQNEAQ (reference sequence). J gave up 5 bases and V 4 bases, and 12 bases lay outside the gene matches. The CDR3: CASSYLVAGAGDTQYF. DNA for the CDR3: TGTGCCAGCAGCTACCTAGTCGCGGGAGCAGGAGATACGCAGTATTTT.

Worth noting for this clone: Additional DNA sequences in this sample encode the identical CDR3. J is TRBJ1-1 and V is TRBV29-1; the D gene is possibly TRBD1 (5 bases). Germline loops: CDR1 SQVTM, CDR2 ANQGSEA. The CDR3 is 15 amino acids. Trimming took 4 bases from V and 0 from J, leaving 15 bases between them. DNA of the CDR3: TGCAGCGTTGCTCCAGGATGGGGGATGAACACTGAAGCTTTCTTT. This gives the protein CSVAPGWGMNTEAFF.

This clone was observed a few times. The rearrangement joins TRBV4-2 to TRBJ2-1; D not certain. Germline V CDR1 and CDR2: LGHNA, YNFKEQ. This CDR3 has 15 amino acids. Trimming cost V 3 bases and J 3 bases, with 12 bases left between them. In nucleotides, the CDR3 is TGTGCCAGCAGCCAGTTCCCAGCTCTCTACAATGAGCAGTTCTTC. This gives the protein CASSQFPALYNEQFF.

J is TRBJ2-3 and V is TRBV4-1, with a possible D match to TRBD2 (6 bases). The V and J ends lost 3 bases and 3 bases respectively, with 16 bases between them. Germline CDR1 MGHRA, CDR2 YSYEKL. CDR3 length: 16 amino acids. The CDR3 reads CASSQSSGRDTDTQYF. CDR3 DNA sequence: TGCGCCAGCAGCCAGTCCTCCGGGAGAGATACAGATACGCAGTATTTT.

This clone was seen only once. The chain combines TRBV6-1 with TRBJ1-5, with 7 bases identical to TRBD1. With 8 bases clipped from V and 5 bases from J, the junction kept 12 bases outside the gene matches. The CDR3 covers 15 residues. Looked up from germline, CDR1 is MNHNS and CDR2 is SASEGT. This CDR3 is CASLQGLAVDQPQHF. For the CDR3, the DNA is TGTGCCAGCTTACAGGGGCTGGCGGTTGATCAGCCCCAGCATTTT.